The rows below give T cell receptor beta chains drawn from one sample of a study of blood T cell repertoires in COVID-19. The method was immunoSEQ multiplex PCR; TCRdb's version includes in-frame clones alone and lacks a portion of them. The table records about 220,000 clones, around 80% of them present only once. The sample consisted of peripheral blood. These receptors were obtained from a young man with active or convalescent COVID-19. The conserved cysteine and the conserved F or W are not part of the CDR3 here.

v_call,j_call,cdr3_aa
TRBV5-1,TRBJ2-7,ASKLGPSEQY
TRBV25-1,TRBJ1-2,ASSDPRTGSGYGYT
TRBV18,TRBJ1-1,ASSPRTAQNTEAF
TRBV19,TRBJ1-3,ASIKDDPGQGVYTIY
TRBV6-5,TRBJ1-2,ASSYGASNYGYT
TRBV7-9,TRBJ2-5,ASTRGAGAYQETQY
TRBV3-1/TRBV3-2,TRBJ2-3,ASSHTGVRTDTQY
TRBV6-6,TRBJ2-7,AALAGGPGAYEQY
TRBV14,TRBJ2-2,ASSQDPGTNTGELF
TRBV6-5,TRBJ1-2,ASSSSQWAHLYGYT